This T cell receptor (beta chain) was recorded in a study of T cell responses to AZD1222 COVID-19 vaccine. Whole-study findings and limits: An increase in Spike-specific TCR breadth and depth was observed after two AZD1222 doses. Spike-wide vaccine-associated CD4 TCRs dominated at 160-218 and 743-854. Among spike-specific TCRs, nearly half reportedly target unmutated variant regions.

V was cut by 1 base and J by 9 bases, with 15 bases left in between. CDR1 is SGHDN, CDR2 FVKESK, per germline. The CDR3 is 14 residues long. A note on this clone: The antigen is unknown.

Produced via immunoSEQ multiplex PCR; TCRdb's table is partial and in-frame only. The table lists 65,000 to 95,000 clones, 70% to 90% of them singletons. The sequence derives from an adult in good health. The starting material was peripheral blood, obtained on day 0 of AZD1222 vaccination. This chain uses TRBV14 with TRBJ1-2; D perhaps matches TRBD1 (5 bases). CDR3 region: CASSQVSRVDSYTF. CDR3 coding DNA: TGTGCCAGCAGCCAAGTTTCCAGGGTCGACAGCTACACCTTC.